This T cell receptor (beta chain) stems from a study of T cells after posttransplantation cyclophosphamide. Findings and caveats of the study: Later blood repertoires were often dominated by clones from the donor CD8+ memory compartment. Tissue-infiltrating T cells from skin or gut overlapped little with blood T cells.

About this clone: The antigen remains unidentified.

Generated by immunoSEQ multiplex PCR, the TCRdb table keeps only in-frame clones and is missing some. The sample has approximately 56,000 clones; around 94% are singletons. V gave up 1 base and J gave up 4 bases, with 11 bases separating them. CDR1 is LNHDA, CDR2 SQIVND, per germline (reference sequence). This CDR3 contains 15 residues. The gene calls are TRBV19 and TRBJ2-1; D perhaps matches TRBD2 (5 bases). The TCR comes from a woman aged 25-40 years in good health and a related stem cell transplant donor. What was sequenced was PBMCs. The DNA for the CDR3 is TGTGCCAGTAGTATAGGTCGGGGTTATTACAATGAGCAGTTCTTC. Translating gives CASSIGRGYYNEQFF.